Below, 30 T cell receptor beta chains from the same sample are listed, as sequenced in a study of somatic mutations in cytotoxic T cells in rheumatoid arthritis. This table comes from immunoSEQ multiplex PCR, and its TCRdb copy is limited to in-frame clones, with some not included. The sample holds about a thousand clones, around 80% seen once. The source material was CD8+ T cells sorted from blood. The receptors originated from a woman aged 55-69 years with rheumatoid arthritis.

This clone was counted only a few times. The chain joins TRBV27 to TRBJ2-5; 7 nucleotides agree with TRBD1. Germline V gives CDR1 MNHEY, CDR2 SMNVEV (reference sequence). The CDR3 length is 14 residues. V shed 8 bases and J 3 bases; nucleotides not matched to a gene: 9. For the CDR3, the DNA is TGTGCCAGCCGATTCAGACAGGGCGAAGAGACCCAGTACTTC. Residues: CASRFRQGEETQYF.

The chain employs TRBV7-6 and TRBJ2-5; D is possibly TRBD1 (6 bases). The assigned J gene may be wrong: the sequence end matches TRBJ2-7 better. CDR1 and CDR2 (germline): SGHVS, FNYEAQ. The CDR3 covers 12 residues. The CDR3 loop is CASSTGSSEQYF. The CDR3 nucleotides read TGTGCCAGCAGCACAGGGTCTTCCGAGCAGTACTTC.

This clone came up a few times. It differs at one base from a far larger clone, so likely a read error. The chain combines TRBV7-7 with TRBJ2-5; D is unresolved. This CDR3 spans 14 amino acids. Germline CDR1 is SSHAT and CDR2 is FNYEAQ (reference sequence). The CDR3 DNA reads as TGTGCCAACAGCTTTCCGGGTACCAAAGAGACCCAGTACTTC. It translates to CANSFPGTKETQYF.

This chain connects TRBV19 to TRBJ2-5; 9 nucleotides line up with TRBD1. J gave up 1 base and V 5 bases, and 8 bases lay outside the gene matches. The CDR3 sequence is 16 residues long. Germline values: CDR1 LNHDA, CDR2 SQIVND (reference sequence). CDR3 region: CASSQNPGQGQETQYF. For the CDR3, the DNA is TGTGCCAGTAGTCAGAATCCGGGACAGGGCCAAGAGACCCAGTACTTC.

The count of this clone is one. The rearrangement uses TRBV7-8 and TRBJ2-2; TRBD2 is a possible D gene (5 bases). Germline CDR1 is SGHVS and CDR2 is FQNEAQ. The ends were cut back, 0 bases at V and 7 bases at J, with 9 bases in the middle. The CDR3 has 14 residues. CDR3 coding DNA: TGTGCCAGCAGCTTAGCGCGGGTAGGCGGGGAGCTGTTTTTT. It yields the protein CASSLARVGGELFF.

The chain combines TRBV4-3 with TRBJ2-2; D may be TRBD1 (5 bases). The CDR3 has 15 amino acids. Germline V gives CDR1 LGHNA, CDR2 YSLEER. V lost 0 bases, J lost 1 base, and 6 bases lay in between. CDR3 in amino acids: CASSQDRVNTGELFF. The DNA of the CDR3 is TGCGCCAGCAGCCAAGACAGGGTGAACACCGGGGAGCTGTTTTTT.

The gene calls are TRBV23-1 and TRBJ2-7; 9 nucleotides agree with TRBD1. TRBV23-1 carries the ORF label, with uncertain function. The CDR3 spans 14 residues. V dropped 4 bases and J dropped 3; count of bases not matched to a gene: 4. The CDR3: CASSRDRDDYEQYF. The CDR3 DNA sequence: TGCGCCAGCAGTCGGGACAGGGATGACTACGAGCAGTACTTC.

The V and J genes are TRBV5-1 and TRBJ1-3; D uncertain. Germline V gene sequence: CDR1 SGHRS, CDR2 YFSETQ. This CDR3 has 16 amino acids. V lost 3 bases and J 4 bases, leaving 17 bases between the germline ends. The CDR3 loop is CASSSDGRGLGNTIYF. CDR3 nucleotide sequence: TGCGCCAGCAGCTCCGACGGCAGAGGGCTCGGAAACACCATATATTTT.

The chain is built from TRBV7-8 and TRBJ1-1; 7 bases align to TRBD1. The length of the CDR3 is 14 residues. Unmatched junction bases numbered 6, after V lost 3 bases and J lost 5 bases. The V gene's germline CDR1 is SGHVS and CDR2 FQNEAQ. CDR3 residues: CASSFTGDLTEAFF. DNA of the CDR3: TGTGCCAGCAGCTTTACAGGGGACCTAACTGAAGCTTTCTTT.

V usage is TRBV7-2 and J usage is TRBJ2-2; D may be TRBD2 (5 bases). V lost 5 bases to trimming and J lost 3 bases, with 13 bases between them. Germline V gene sequence: CDR1 SGHTA, CDR2 FQGNSA. The CDR3 sequence is 15 residues long. CDR3 sequence (DNA): TGTGCCAGCAGCGAAGACCAGGACTACACCGGGGAGCTGTTTTTT. Translated, it gives CASSEDQDYTGELFF.

J is TRBJ2-1 and V is TRBV27, with 7 bases fitting TRBD2. In germline, CDR1 is MNHEY, CDR2 SMNVEV (reference sequence). This CDR3 has 12 residues. V was clipped by 2 bases and J by 10 bases; unmatched bases: 2. The CDR3 coding sequence is TGTGCCAGCAGTTTAGGTAGCGGGGAGCAGTTCTTC. Amino acids: CASSLGSGEQFF.

This chain links TRBV11-3 with TRBJ2-1; possible D gene TRBD2, 6 bases. Germline CDR1 is SGHNT and CDR2 is YENEEA. The CDR3 has 14 amino acids. The germline V and J ends were trimmed by 5 bases and 5 bases, with 13 bases remaining between them. The CDR3 DNA reads as TGTGCCAGCAGCCCACCGGGACTTAACAATGAGCAGTTCTTC. It translates to CASSPPGLNNEQFF.

Of note for this clone: Since a much larger clone is just one base distant, this may be a read error. Other nucleotide sequences from this sample produce the same CDR3. The V gene is TRBV4-1, the J gene TRBJ2-7; D unresolved. V was pared by 0 bases and J by 4 bases, with 4 bases between. In germline, CDR1 is MGHRA, CDR2 YSYEKL. There are 12 residues in the CDR3. CDR3 nucleotides: TGCGCCAGCAGCCAAGATCAGTACGAGCAGTACTTC. Its protein product is CASSQDQYEQYF.

The genes are TRBV28 and TRBJ2-7; D perhaps matches TRBD1 (6 bases). Germline values: CDR1 MDHEN, CDR2 SYDVKM. V lost 7 bases and J lost 2, with 18 bases in between. The CDR3 consists of 15 residues. The CDR3 reads CASTQRDTRAYEQYF. The CDR3 DNA follows: TGTGCCAGCACCCAACGGGACACCAGGGCCTACGAGCAGTACTTC.

The chain recombines TRBV5-1 with TRBJ2-2, with D possibly being TRBD1 (5 bases). V lost 5 bases to trimming and J lost 2 bases, with 19 bases between them. CDR1 is SGHRS and CDR2 is YFSETQ in the germline V gene. The CDR3 loop spans 17 amino acids. Here the CDR3 DNA reads TGCGCCAGCAGTCAGAATCCAGGGATGGCTAACACCGGGGAGCTGTTTTTT. Translated: CASSQNPGMANTGELFF.

This rearrangement joins TRBV6-6 to TRBJ2-2, with D unclear. Germline V lookup: CDR1 MNHNY, CDR2 SVGAGI (reference sequence). V lost 7 bases to trimming and J lost 4 bases, with 7 bases between them. This CDR3 has 12 amino acids. Here the CDR3 reads CASTPFTGELFF. The CDR3 DNA sequence: TGTGCCAGCACCCCGTTCACCGGGGAGCTGTTTTTT.

The chain recombines TRBV15 with TRBJ1-4; TRBD1 is a possible D gene (6 bases). The germline V gene encodes CDR1 LNHNV and CDR2 YYDKDF (reference sequence). Trimming took 1 base from V and 7 from J, leaving 13 bases between them. CDR3 size: 15 residues. Here the CDR3 DNA reads TGTGCCACCAGCAGAGGAGGGGGAGGGTTTGAAAAACTGTTTTTT. Encoded protein: CATSRGGGGFEKLFF. The variable domain in full, completed from reference TRBV15 and TRBJ1-4, reads DAMVIQNPRYQVTQFGKPVTLSCSQTLNHNVMYWYQQKSSQAPKLLFHYYDKDFNNEADTPDNFQSRRPNTSFCFLDIRSPGLGDTAMYLCATSRGGGGFEKLFFGSGTQLSVL.

The chain combines TRBV7-2 with TRBJ1-1; 7 bases agree with TRBD1. Trimming removed 4 bases from V and 4 bases from J; junction bases left unmatched: 0. Per germline, CDR1 SGHTA and CDR2 FQGNSA. The CDR3 is made up of 12 amino acids. This chain's CDR3 is CASSSGGTEAFF. CDR3 sequence (DNA): TGTGCCAGCAGCTCAGGGGGCACTGAAGCTTTCTTT.

This clone was observed a handful of times. V usage is TRBV7-2 and J usage is TRBJ2-5; maybe TRBD2 (6 bases). Deletions cut 1 base from V and 1 base from J, with 10 bases between. CDR3 length equals 15 residues. From germline, CDR1 is SGHTA and CDR2 FQGNSA. The CDR3 protein is CASSLVGGFQETQYF. For the CDR3, the DNA is TGTGCCAGCAGCTTAGTGGGGGGTTTCCAAGAGACCCAGTACTTC.

The CDR3 DNA follows: TGCGCCAGCAGCCCCTTCGGCCGGGACACAGGCTCTGGGGCCAACGTCCTGACTTTC. As protein: CASSPFGRDTGSGANVLTF. The gene calls are TRBV4-1 and TRBJ2-6; TRBD1 is a possible D gene (6 bases). The CDR3 runs to 19 residues. Germline V gene data show CDR1 as MGHRA and CDR2 as YSYEKL. V was shortened by 4 bases and J by 0 bases, with 19 bases between the two germline ends.

CDR3 sequence reads: CASSSSRDRETQYF. The CDR3, as DNA: TGTGCCAGCAGTTCGTCCCGGGATCGGGAGACCCAGTACTTC. This chain links TRBV27 with TRBJ2-5; D possibly corresponds to TRBD2 (5 bases). The V end was cut by 4 bases, the J end by 5 bases, with 14 bases between. CDR1 and CDR2 from the germline V gene are MNHEY and SMNVEV (reference sequence). The CDR3 is 14 residues long.

The chain joins TRBV7-9 to TRBJ1-1; possibly TRBD1 for D (5 bases). Trimming cost V 1 base and J 3 bases, with 18 bases left between them. The CDR3 consists of 17 residues. The germline V gene has CDR1 SEHNR and CDR2 FQNEAQ (reference sequence). The chain's CDR3 is CASSLEVGGFADTEAFF. DNA of the CDR3: TGTGCCAGCAGCTTAGAGGTGGGGGGTTTTGCGGACACTGAAGCTTTCTTT.

The genes are TRBV18 and TRBJ1-2, with 7 bases fitting TRBD1. Trimming cost V 3 bases and J 0 bases; bases outside gene matches: 7. The germline CDR1 and CDR2 sequences are KGHSH and LQKENI. The CDR3 is made up of 16 amino acids. The CDR3 protein is CASSPPGTATNYGYTF. CDR3 coding DNA: TGTGCCAGCTCACCCCCCGGGACAGCTACTAACTATGGCTACACCTTC. Combining the CDR3 with reference TRBV18 and TRBJ1-2 gives the whole variable domain NAGVMQNPRHLVRRRGQEARLRCSPMKGHSHVYWYRQLPEEGLKFMVYLQKENIIDESGMPKERFSAEFPKEGPSILRIQQVVRGDSAAYFCASSPPGTATNYGYTFGSGTRLTVV.

This CDR3 is CASSLGGVQPQHF. The DNA for the CDR3 is TGTGCCAGCAGTTTAGGAGGGGTCCAGCCCCAGCATTTT. This chain joins TRBV27 and TRBJ1-5, with TRBD1 as a possible D gene (5 bases). Per the germline V gene, CDR1 is MNHEY and CDR2 is SMNVEV (reference sequence). The V end was cut by 2 bases, the J end by 7 bases, with 9 bases between. The CDR3 is 13 residues long.

V gene TRBV19 combines with J gene TRBJ1-2; the D gene is possibly TRBD1 (5 bases). Germline CDR1 is LNHDA and CDR2 is SQIVND (reference sequence). CDR3 length: 16 amino acids. Trimming took off 2 bases at V and 0 bases at J, with 13 bases between the two ends. CDR3 in DNA: TGTGCCAGTAGTATATCTCTCTCAGGGCCTAACTATGGCTACACCTTC. It encodes CASSISLSGPNYGYTF. The full variable domain, with the rest looked up from reference TRBV19 and TRBJ1-2, is DGGITQSPKYLFRKEGQNVTLSCEQNLNHDAMYWYRQDPGQGLRLIYYSQIVNDFQKGDIAEGYSVSREKKESFPLTVTSAQKNPTAFYLCASSISLSGPNYGYTFGSGTRLTVV.

V is TRBV4-1 and J is TRBJ2-4; D is ambiguous. The CDR3 sequence is 18 residues long. The V end was cut by 0 bases, the J end by 3 bases, with 18 bases between. Germline V gene data show CDR1 as MGHRA and CDR2 as YSYEKL. As DNA, the CDR3 is TGCGCCAGCAGCCAAGATCAGTTGGCAGGATTGGTCAAAAACATTCAGTACTTC. Encoded protein: CASSQDQLAGLVKNIQYF.

The chain joins TRBV10-3 to TRBJ1-1, with D maybe TRBD1 (5 bases). This CDR3 contains 14 residues. Germline assignment: CDR1 ENHRY and CDR2 SYGVKD. Trimming shortened V by 8 bases and J by 2 bases, and 15 bases separated the two germline ends. The CDR3 DNA is TGTGCCATCGGGTATGAAAGGGGAAACACTGAAGCTTTCTTT. Translation gives CAIGYERGNTEAFF.

V gene TRBV4-1 combines with J gene TRBJ2-5, with 9 bases fitting TRBD1. The V gene's germline CDR1 is MGHRA and CDR2 YSYEKL. The CDR3 length is 15 residues. Losses at the gene ends were 3 bases for V and 0 bases for J; bases not matched to a gene: 2. As DNA, the CDR3 is TGCGCCAGCAGCCAGTGGACAGGGGACCAAGAGACCCAGTACTTC. This sequence encodes CASSQWTGDQETQYF.

Remarks on this clone: Other DNA sequences of this sample code for an identical CDR3. The rearrangement links TRBV5-6 to TRBJ2-7; 7 bases match TRBD1. V was pared by 4 bases and J by 1 base, with 8 bases of the junction left unmatched. Germline loops: CDR1 SGHDT, CDR2 YYEEEE. CDR3 length: 15 residues. The CDR3 loop reads CASSAGQVSSYEQYF. CDR3 DNA: TGTGCCAGCAGCGCCGGACAGGTGAGTTCCTACGAGCAGTACTTC.

The genes are TRBV4-2 and TRBJ1-2; D remains unclear. The germline V gene has CDR1 LGHNA and CDR2 YNFKEQ. The CDR3 extends over 15 amino acids. With 0 bases removed from V and 8 bases from J, the gap between germline ends came to 16 bases. The CDR3 nucleotides read TGTGCCAGCAGCCAAGATAGGGTGGACTTGGGGGGCTACACCTTC. Translation: CASSQDRVDLGGYTF.